Presented here are 15 T cell receptor beta chains from one specimen sequenced in a study of cytomegalovirus exposure and HLA in healthy donors. The PCR had 60 Vbeta and 13 Jbeta primers. Here immunoSEQ multiplex PCR was the method, and the copy in TCRdb shows in-frame clones only, minus some. In the table there are 150,000 to 180,000 clones, under 80% of which are singletons. Sequencing was done on a sample of PBMCs. These receptors were obtained from a man aged 30-40 years in good health and CMV-seronegative.

The chain uses TRBV14 and TRBJ2-1; TRBD1 is a possible D gene (5 bases). This CDR3 contains 16 residues. V was trimmed by 2 bases and J by 12 bases, leaving 23 bases between them. Germline CDR1 and CDR2: SGHDN and FVKESK. The CDR3 DNA sequence: TGTGCCAGCAGCCAATACCTTGGGGCCTCCCCGAGAGGGCAGTTCTTC. This codes for CASSQYLGASPRGQFF.

This chain's CDR3 is CASSVSGGAGTDTQYF. As DNA, the CDR3 is TGTGCCAGTAGTGTCTCCGGCGGGGCCGGAACAGATACGCAGTATTTT. This rearrangement joins TRBV19 to TRBJ2-3, with a tentative D call TRBD2 (6 bases). V was trimmed by 5 bases and J by 3 bases, leaving 18 bases between them. The CDR3 is 16 residues long. Germline V gene sequence: CDR1 LNHDA, CDR2 SQIVND (reference sequence).

This sequence joins TRBV7-3 and TRBJ2-1; 13 nucleotides agree with TRBD2. In germline, CDR1 is SGHTA, CDR2 FQGTGA. The CDR3 has 15 residues. J gave up 8 bases and V 3 bases, and 4 bases lay outside the gene matches. The CDR3 protein is CASSFTSGGADEQFF. The CDR3 DNA follows: TGTGCCAGCAGCTTTACTAGCGGGGGGGCCGATGAGCAGTTCTTC.

The rearrangement links TRBV6-5 to TRBJ2-4; D may be TRBD2 (6 bases). The CDR3 has 14 residues. Trimming shortened V by 0 bases and J by 3 bases, and 6 bases separated the two germline ends. The V gene's germline CDR1 is MNHEY and CDR2 SVGAGI. The chain's CDR3 is CASSYSGGKNIQYF. In DNA, the CDR3 is TGTGCCAGCAGTTACTCGGGGGGCAAAAACATTCAGTACTTC.

The rearrangement links TRBV18 to TRBJ1-3; D remains ambiguous. Trimming left V 2 bases short and J 0 bases short, with 14 bases between. The germline V gene has CDR1 KGHSH and CDR2 LQKENI. There are 17 residues in the CDR3. The CDR3 loop is CASSPGLSRSSGNTIYF. Here the CDR3 DNA reads TGTGCCAGCTCACCAGGTTTGAGCCGTAGCTCTGGAAACACCATATATTTT.

The chain links TRBV4-2 to TRBJ2-7, with D tentatively TRBD2 (6 bases). From germline, CDR1 is LGHNA and CDR2 YNFKEQ. V was pared by 4 bases and J by 3 bases, with 13 bases between. The CDR3 totals 14 residues. This CDR3 is CASSPTSSNYEQYF. The CDR3, as DNA: TGTGCCAGCAGCCCCACTAGCAGCAACTACGAGCAGTACTTC.

This clone was detected only a few times. V and J are TRBV7-9 and TRBJ1-4; D gene unclear. The CDR3 sequence is 13 residues long. Germline lookup yields CDR1 SEHNR and CDR2 FQNEAQ (reference sequence). V was shortened by 5 bases and J by 8 bases, with 12 bases between the two germline ends. The CDR3 sequence is CASSVRIEEKLFF. Here the CDR3 DNA reads TGTGCCAGCAGCGTCAGGATCGAGGAAAAACTGTTTTTT.

The chain links TRBV6-5 to TRBJ2-5; 10 bases match TRBD2. Germline values: CDR1 MNHEY, CDR2 SVGAGI. This CDR3 is built from 15 residues. J gave up 6 bases and V 0 bases, and 4 bases lay outside the gene matches. CDR3 in DNA: TGTGCCAGCAGTTACTCTAGCGGGGGGACGAAGACCCAGTACTTC. It specifies CASSYSSGGTKTQYF.

CDR3 loop: CSAIDRGEAFF. The CDR3 coding sequence is TGCAGTGCAATTGACAGGGGGGAAGCTTTCTTT. The chain has TRBV20-1 and TRBJ1-1; TRBD1 matches at 9 bases. The CDR3 is 11 residues long. The germline V gene encodes CDR1 DFQATT and CDR2 SNEGSKA (reference sequence). The J segment lost 8 bases and the V segment lost 6 bases, leaving 4 bases of the junction unmatched.

This clone appeared a single time. V and J are TRBV6-5 and TRBJ1-2, with 7 bases identical to TRBD1. CDR1 and CDR2 (germline): MNHEY, SVGAGI. Losses at the gene ends were 5 bases for V and 7 bases for J; bases not matched to a gene: 4. The CDR3 spans 12 residues. Here the CDR3 DNA reads TGTGCCAGCAGTCGCACAGGGGCTGGCTACACCTTC. Translation gives CASSRTGAGYTF.

The chain links TRBV4-3 to TRBJ1-2; TRBD1 matches 8 bases. The CDR3 has 15 residues. The V gene's germline CDR1 is LGHNA and CDR2 YSLEER. V lost 1 base and J lost 1; bases outside the gene matches: 2. The CDR3 sequence: CASSQGTGLNYGYTF. CDR3 DNA: TGCGCCAGCAGCCAAGGGACAGGGCTTAACTATGGCTACACCTTC.

The sample holds one count of this clone. The chain employs TRBV18 and TRBJ2-2, with a weak D call TRBD1 (6 bases). CDR1 is KGHSH, CDR2 LQKENI, per germline. This CDR3 has 16 residues. V lost 5 bases, J lost 5 bases, and 18 bases lay in between. CDR3 in DNA: TGTGCCAGCTCATCCTCAGACAGGAGATTTACCGGGGAGCTGTTTTTT. Amino acids: CASSSSDRRFTGELFF.

This sequence joins TRBV4-1 and TRBJ1-1; 7 nucleotides line up with TRBD1. Germline V gene data show CDR1 as MGHRA and CDR2 as YSYEKL. Germline trimming cut 4 bases from V and 2 bases from J; bases unmatched to any gene: 4. The CDR3 is 14 amino acids. The CDR3, as DNA: TGCGCCAGCAGCCCGGGACAGAGAAACACTGAAGCTTTCTTT. This translates into CASSPGQRNTEAFF.

The chain is built from TRBV18 and TRBJ2-2; 7 nucleotides line up with TRBD1. The CDR3 loop spans 15 amino acids. J gave up 1 base and V 3 bases, and 2 bases lay outside the gene matches. Per germline, CDR1 KGHSH and CDR2 LQKENI. CDR3 in DNA: TGTGCCAGCTCACCCGACAGGGTGAACACCGGGGAGCTGTTTTTT. This codes for CASSPDRVNTGELFF.

The rearrangement joins TRBV28 to TRBJ2-2; tentatively, D is TRBD1 (6 bases). This CDR3 is 16 amino acids long. V was clipped by 5 bases and J by 0 bases, with 13 bases between them. CDR1 MDHEN and CDR2 SYDVKM come from the germline V gene. CDR3: CASSTRQATNTGELFF. The DNA for the CDR3 is TGTGCCAGCAGTACCCGACAGGCCACGAACACCGGGGAGCTGTTTTTT.